This TCR beta chain emerged from a study of blood T cell repertoires in COVID-19. About the study: Specimens from acute and convalescent COVID-19 originated in the United States, Italy and Spain. In each case, the material was cDNA or gDNA derived from T cells, B-cell-depleted T cells, or PBMCs.

V dropped 3 bases and J dropped 10 bases, with 12 bases sitting between them. The CDR3 covers 12 residues. Germline CDR1 is WNHNN and CDR2 is SYGVQD (reference sequence). TCRdb's copy holds only in-frame clones and misses some; the assay was immunoSEQ multiplex PCR. The sample contains over 350,000 clones, just over 85% of which appear only once. The V call is TRBV10-1, the J call TRBJ1-1; D is undetermined. Sequenced: peripheral blood. The receptor's source is a woman in her 30s with active or convalescent COVID-19. CDR3 bases: TGCGCCAGCAGTGAAATCTCCCGAGGAGCTTTCTTT. This codes for CASSEISRGAFF.